Listed below are T cell receptor beta chains from one sample, sequenced in a study of OX40 agonist ivuxolimab in advanced cancers. Here immunoSEQ multiplex PCR was the method, and the copy in TCRdb shows in-frame clones only, minus some. The sample has some 40,000 clones; 85% are singletons. The sample in question was CD4+ or CD8+ T cells sorted from blood, obtained in a trial of the OX40 agonist ivuxolimab. These receptors originate from an adult with an advanced solid tumor such as melanoma, head and neck, liver or kidney cancer. The CDR3 runs from the conserved cysteine through the conserved F or W. The D gene is left open where the match is weak. Clone size is given for some rows only: seen once, a few or many times, or a class if the clone is expanded.

j_call	clone_size	v_call	d_call	cdr3_nt	cdr3_aa
TRBJ2-4	-	TRBV6-5	-	TGTGCCAGCAGTCCCGGGGCAGTCCACATTCAGTACTTC	CASSPGAVHIQYF
TRBJ2-2	few	TRBV9	-	TGTGCCAGCAGCGTAGCCGGGAACGCCGGGGAGCTGTTTTTT	CASSVAGNAGELFF
TRBJ2-7	-	TRBV5-4	TRBD1	TGTGCCAGCAGCCCCAGGACAGGGGGGTACGAGCAGTACTTC	CASSPRTGGYEQYF
TRBJ2-3	-	TRBV6-5	TRBD2	TGTGCCAGCAGTCCAGCGGGGCCTGGCACAGATACGCAGTATTTT	CASSPAGPGTDTQYF
TRBJ2-3	medium-sized	TRBV6-5	-	TGTGCCAGCAGTTACGAAGACCCAGCCGATACGCAGTATTTT	CASSYEDPADTQYF
TRBJ2-1	-	TRBV7-9	TRBD2	TGTGCCAGCACCGCTACTGACGCGGGACTAGCGAGTTTGGACAATGAGCAGTTCTTC	CASTATDAGLASLDNEQFF
TRBJ2-7	few	TRBV7-9	TRBD2	TGTGCCAGCAGCTTACCTAGCGGCTACGAGCAGTACTTC	CASSLPSGYEQYF
TRBJ2-7	-	TRBV11-1	-	TGTGCCAGTAAAGAGCGGTACCTCTCCTACGAGCAGTACTTC	CASKERYLSYEQYF
TRBJ2-6	-	TRBV5-4	-	TGTGCCAGCAGCTTTTGGTCCCCAACCAACGTCCTGACTTTC	CASSFWSPTNVLTF
TRBJ1-1	-	TRBV7-6	-	TGTGCCAGCAGCTTAGGGACAGCAAGGCTGAACACTGAAGCTTTCTTT	CASSLGTARLNTEAFF
TRBJ2-1	-	TRBV19	TRBD1	TGTGCCAGTAGTCCGCCAAGAAGGGGGCTTGAAAGGAATGAGCAGTTCTTC	CASSPPRRGLERNEQFF
TRBJ2-1	-	TRBV27	-	TGTGCCAGCAGTTTCTTCCAGGGATCCTACAATGAGCAGTTCTTC	CASSFFQGSYNEQFF
TRBJ1-5	-	TRBV4-3	-	TGCGCCAGCAGCCAAGATTGGCAGGGTGTGAGTAGCAATCAGCCCCAGCATTTT	CASSQDWQGVSSNQPQHF
TRBJ2-7	-	TRBV7-3	-	TGTGCCAGCAGAGGGGACGCCGCCTACGAGCAGTACTTC	CASRGDAAYEQYF
TRBJ2-7	-	TRBV6-6	-	TGTGCCAGCAGTTACCCCGGGGAGGCGTACGAGCAGTACTTC	CASSYPGEAYEQYF
TRBJ2-5	few	TRBV4-3	-	TGCGCCAGCAGCCTCACCCCAGGGGGAGGAGAGACCCAGTACTTC	CASSLTPGGGETQYF
TRBJ1-2	-	TRBV9	-	TGTGCCAGCAGCGTAGCTGGGGGTAGCTATGGCTACACCTTC	CASSVAGGSYGYTF
TRBJ2-1	-	TRBV6-4	-	TGTGCCAGCAGTGAGCGGGGAAACAATGAGCAGTTCTTC	CASSERGNNEQFF
TRBJ2-2	-	TRBV4-3	TRBD2	TGCGCCAGCAGCCAAGGGGGACTATTACCTCTCGGGGAGCTGTTTTTT	CASSQGGLLPLGELFF
TRBJ2-3	-	TRBV5-6	-	TGTGCCAGCAGCTTCACAGATACGCAGTATTTT	CASSFTDTQYF
TRBJ2-7	-	TRBV5-5	TRBD1	TGTGCCAGCAGCTCTTTCCGGGACAGAACCTACGAGCAGTACTTC	CASSSFRDRTYEQYF
TRBJ2-3	-	TRBV14	TRBD2	TGTGCCAGCAGCCAAGTGTTAGCGGGGACAGATACGCAGTATTTT	CASSQVLAGTDTQYF
TRBJ2-5	-	TRBV19	-	TGTGCCAGTAGTATGGGGCTAGCCGCACAAGAGACCCAGTACTTC	CASSMGLAAQETQYF
TRBJ2-7	-	TRBV21-1	-	TGTGCCAGCAGCAAACCGCTCGGCACTTCGCTCTACGAGCAGTACTTC	CASSKPLGTSLYEQYF
TRBJ1-4	-	TRBV5-6	-	TGTGCCAGCAGCTTTCTGGCAGAGGGATTTTTTAATGAAAAACTGTTTTTT	CASSFLAEGFFNEKLFF
TRBJ2-7	-	TRBV27	-	TGTGCCAGCAGTCTAGGACTTTTCTACGAGCAGTACTTC	CASSLGLFYEQYF
TRBJ1-5	-	TRBV19	-	TGTGCCAGTAGTATCCGAGGAGAGTATAGCAATCAGCCCCAGCATTTT	CASSIRGEYSNQPQHF
TRBJ1-1	medium-sized	TRBV18	-	TGTGCCAGCTCACTGGTCAGGGTCCTTTCTGAAGCTTTCTTT	CASSLVRVLSEAFF
TRBJ2-7	-	TRBV12-5	TRBD2	TGTGCTAGTGGTTTGGTAGCGGGAAGCCTCTCCGAGGTCGAGCAGTACTTC	CASGLVAGSLSEVEQYF
TRBJ2-3	-	TRBV9	-	TGTGCCAGCAGCGTATCAGGGGCGGCAGTTACAGATACGCAGTATTTT	CASSVSGAAVTDTQYF
TRBJ2-7	once	TRBV6-6	-	TGTGCCAGCAGTTACGGGAACTCCTACGAGCAGTACTTC	CASSYGNSYEQYF
TRBJ2-7	once	TRBV5-4	-	TGTGCCAGCAGCTTGTCAGGGGCCCACTACTACGAGCAGTACTTC	CASSLSGAHYYEQYF
TRBJ2-7	-	TRBV7-3	-	TGTGCCAGCAGTATTGGAGGGGCGGGTACCGAGCAGTACTTC	CASSIGGAGTEQYF
TRBJ1-1	-	TRBV2	-	TGTGCCAGCAGATCCGAGGGAATGAACACTGAAGCTTTCTTT	CASRSEGMNTEAFF
TRBJ1-1	-	TRBV4-3	-	TGCGCCAGCAGCCCCCGGGAGGGGAACACTGAAGCTTTCTTT	CASSPREGNTEAFF
TRBJ1-5	-	TRBV19	-	TGTGCCAGTCTTAACGGGACGCCTGATCAGCCCCAGCATTTT	CASLNGTPDQPQHF
TRBJ1-2	-	TRBV20-1	-	TGCAGTGGGGCAGGAAACTATGGCTACACCTTC	CSGAGNYGYTF
TRBJ2-7	-	TRBV14	-	TGTGCCAGCAGCCCCCTGGGCTACGAGCAGTACTTC	CASSPLGYEQYF
TRBJ2-1	-	TRBV30	-	TGTGCCTGGAAGGGCAGGCCGAGCTCCTACAATGAGCAGTTCTTC	CAWKGRPSSYNEQFF
TRBJ1-2	-	TRBV27	-	TGTGCCAGCAGTTTCCGGACCGACGTCAACTATGGCTACACCTTC	CASSFRTDVNYGYTF
TRBJ1-1	-	TRBV19	TRBD1	TGTGCCAGTCAGACAGGGGAGGAAACTGAAGCTTTCTTT	CASQTGEETEAFF
TRBJ2-7	once	TRBV12-5	-	TGTGCTAGTGGTTTGGGCCAGAACGAGCAGTACTTC	CASGLGQNEQYF
TRBJ1-1	once	TRBV9	-	TGTGCCAGCGGGGGGACACTGAACACTGAAGCTTTCTTT	CASGGTLNTEAFF
TRBJ1-4	-	TRBV7-2	-	TGTGCCAGCAGCTTAGATTGGGCGGCTAATGAAAAACTGTTTTTT	CASSLDWAANEKLFF
TRBJ1-6	-	TRBV20-1	-	TGCAGTCCCAACCGCGATTCACCCCTCCACTTT	CSPNRDSPLHF
TRBJ1-2	-	TRBV5-1	-	TGCGCCAGCAGCTCACCCGGGGGCAGGGCCTCTAACTATGGCTACACCTTC	CASSSPGGRASNYGYTF
TRBJ1-5	-	TRBV4-3	-	TGCGCCAGCAGCCAAGATAGGACAAGTAGCAATCAGCCCCAGCATTTT	CASSQDRTSSNQPQHF
TRBJ2-7	-	TRBV13	TRBD1	TGTGCCAGCAGCCCTCGGACAGGGCAGGGCGAGCAGTACTTC	CASSPRTGQGEQYF
TRBJ2-2	-	TRBV30	TRBD2	TGTGCCTGGAGTTACGCCGGGGGGGGCCGGGAGCTGTTTTTT	CAWSYAGGGRELFF
TRBJ2-2	-	TRBV7-7	TRBD2	TGTGCTATTCAACCCCCGGGACTAGCGGGAACCGGGGAGCTGTTTTTT	CAIQPPGLAGTGELFF
TRBJ2-7	-	TRBV7-6	-	TGTGCCAGCAGCTCAACAGGGAGCTCCTACGAGCAGTACTTC	CASSSTGSSYEQYF
TRBJ2-7	-	TRBV5-1	-	TGCGCCAGCAGCCTAACACGAGGGAACGAGCAGTACTTC	CASSLTRGNEQYF
TRBJ2-1	once	TRBV29-1	TRBD1	TGCAGCGTAGACAGGGCAGACAACAATGAGCAGTTCTTC	CSVDRADNNEQFF